This entry lists 3 T cell receptor beta chains sequenced from one sample in a study of T-cell memory formation after mild COVID-19. TCRdb used MiXCR to reprocess the 5' RACE reads, holding one entry per CDR3 protein. The sample includes roughly 600,000 distinct CDR3 sequences, around 17% of them seen just once. The specimen was PBMCs or a T cell subset sorted from them (not recorded which). The receptor set was obtained from an adult woman who had mild COVID-19 (a few samples of this study predate the infection). Cell type and time point are not known.

CDR3 DNA sequence: TGTGCCAGTAGTATGAAAGGGCCAACCGCCTATGGCTACACCTTC. Protein sequence: CASSMKGPTAYGYTF. The chain is built from TRBV19 and TRBJ1-2, with D uncertain. The CDR3 has 15 residues. Trimming took off 3 bases at V and 4 bases at J, with 15 bases between the two ends. Germline V gives CDR1 LNHDA, CDR2 SQIVND (reference sequence).

A few counts support this clonotype. The chain couples TRBV4-1 to TRBJ2-7; 7 bases match TRBD2. The CDR3 sequence is 14 residues long. Germline V gene data show CDR1 as MGHRA and CDR2 as YSYEKL. The V gene end was trimmed by 4 bases and the J gene end by 4 bases; junction bases not matched to a gene: 7. The CDR3 loop is CASSLPGGLYEQYF. In nucleotides, the CDR3 is TGCGCCAGCAGCCTCCCGGGGGGTTTGTACGAGCAGTACTTC.

The chain joins TRBV5-1 to TRBJ1-6, with 9 nucleotides matching TRBD1. Germline loops: CDR1 SGHRS, CDR2 YFSETQ. The J segment lost 8 bases and the V segment lost 4 bases, leaving 10 bases of the junction unmatched. The CDR3 extends over 16 amino acids. The CDR3 nucleotides read TGCGCCAGCAGCGAGGGACAGGGCTTTGGCGATTCACCCCTCCACTTT. As protein: CASSEGQGFGDSPLHF.